These 32 T cell receptor beta chains originate from one sample sequenced in a study of regulatory T cells in long-lasting Graves disease. Time point reported: persistent/refractory GD, antithyroid drugs over 5 years with positive TRAb. Generation of the TCR library employed RNA extracted from PBMCs. CDR3 regions were amplified by Arm-PCR using iRepertoire HTBI primers to build TCR beta libraries. TCRdb redid the calling of the multiplex PCR reads with MiXCR, one entry per CDR3 protein. This sample has approximately 690,000 distinct CDR3 sequences, with around 30% found just once. Sequencing used peripheral blood mononuclear cells (PBMCs), obtained when the disease was refractory, from a patient treated with antithyroid drugs. These receptors were taken from a female donor with Graves disease.

This clonotype was counted between two and nine times. The J gene is TRBJ2-2, the V gene TRBV2; 7 positions agree with TRBD1. The germline V gene has CDR1 SNHLY and CDR2 FYNNEI. The length of the CDR3 is 14 residues. Trimming took 4 bases from V and 5 from J; bases not matched to a gene: 4. The CDR3 DNA reads as TGTGCCAGCAGTGGAACAGGGGAGACCGGGGAGCTGTTTTTT. Protein sequence: CASSGTGETGELFF.

This clonotype was recorded a few times. The gene calls are TRBV6-1 and TRBJ1-2; D is perhaps TRBD1 (5 bases). With 6 bases removed from V and 1 base from J, the gap between germline ends came to 21 bases. The V gene's germline CDR1 is MNHNS and CDR2 SASEGT. This CDR3 has 17 amino acids. This CDR3 reads CASSGTGRDTLNYGYTF. In nucleotides, the CDR3 is TGTGCCAGCAGCGGCACAGGCAGGGATACTCTTAACTATGGCTACACCTTC.

The chain combines TRBV25-1 with TRBJ2-1; no definite D call. The J call may be incorrect, as the DNA end agrees better with TRBJ2-5. The CDR3 is 13 residues long. Germline V lookup: CDR1 MGHDK, CDR2 SYGVNS. For the CDR3, the DNA is TGTGCCAGCAGCTTCCCAGAACAAGAGACCCAGTACTTC. It is translated as CASSFPEQETQYF.

This clonotype was seen only a few times. In DNA form, the CDR3 reads TGCAGTGCTAGAGGCCTAGCGGGAGACATTCAGTACTTC. It codes for CSARGLAGDIQYF. The chain recombines TRBV20-1 with TRBJ2-4; TRBD2 agrees at 10 bases. Trimming removed 1 base from V and 8 bases from J; junction bases left unmatched: 2. The CDR3 contains 13 residues. Germline loops: CDR1 DFQATT, CDR2 SNEGSKA (reference sequence).

This chain uses TRBV7-6 with TRBJ1-5, with TRBD1 identical over 9 bases. CDR1 and CDR2 (germline): SGHVS, FNYEAQ. CDR3 size: 16 residues. V shed 5 bases, J shed 2 bases, and the junction held 7 bases outside the gene matches. As DNA, the CDR3 is TGTGCCAGCAGCGTGGACAGGGGATATGGCAATCAGCCCCAGCATTTT. It translates to CASSVDRGYGNQPQHF. Drawing the rest from reference TRBV7-6 and TRBJ1-5, the complete variable domain is GAGVSQSPRYKVTKRGQDVALRCDPISGHVSLYWYRQALGQGPEFLTYFNYEAQQDKSGLPNDRFSAERPEGSISTLTIQRTEQRDSAMYRCASSVDRGYGNQPQHFGDGTRLSIL.

Ten or more counts support this clonotype. The rearrangement joins TRBV27 to TRBJ1-6; 7 bases agree with TRBD1. The CDR3 runs to 15 residues. Germline CDR1 MNHEY, CDR2 SMNVEV (reference sequence). Trimming cost V 1 base and J 6 bases; bases outside gene matches: 3. CDR3 nucleotides: TGTGCCAGCAGTTTATTCCCAGGGGGTAATTCACCCCTCCACTTT. The encoded protein is CASSLFPGGNSPLHF.

The chain recombines TRBV6-5 with TRBJ1-6, with D possibly being TRBD1 (5 bases). V lost 2 bases, J lost 9 bases, and 14 bases lay in between. This CDR3 comprises 15 residues. CDR1 and CDR2 from the germline V gene are MNHEY and SVGAGI. The CDR3 sequence: CASSYMGPGSSPLHF. Written as DNA, the CDR3 is TGTGCCAGCAGTTACATGGGACCGGGGTCTTCACCCCTCCACTTT.

This clonotype occurred a few times. V usage is TRBV2 and J usage is TRBJ2-3, with 8 bases fitting TRBD1. Germline V gene sequence: CDR1 SNHLY, CDR2 FYNNEI. This CDR3 has 13 residues. V trimming: 10 bases; J trimming: 2 bases; junction bases outside the gene matches: 5. The CDR3 reads CATLDRATDTQYF. The CDR3 nucleotides are TGTGCCACCCTGGACAGGGCCACAGATACGCAGTATTTT. Together with reference TRBV2 and TRBJ2-3, the CDR3 gives the full variable domain: EPEVTQTPSHQVTQMGQEVILRCVPISNHLYFYWYRQILGQKVEFLVSFYNNEISEKSEIFDDQFSVERPDGSNFTLKIRSTKLEDSAMYFCATLDRATDTQYFGPGTRLTVL.

The chain uses TRBV20-1 and TRBJ1-2, with D tentatively TRBD1 (5 bases). Trimming stripped 3 bases from V and 8 bases from J, with 13 bases between. CDR1 is DFQATT and CDR2 is SNEGSKA in the germline V gene (reference sequence). CDR3 length: 12 residues. The CDR3 reads CSARTFRGGYTF. CDR3 bases: TGCAGTGCTAGGACCTTTCGGGGGGGCTACACCTTC.

This clonotype occurred a few times. The genes are TRBV5-5 and TRBJ1-2; tentative D call: TRBD1 (5 bases). From germline, CDR1 is SGHKS and CDR2 YYEKEE (reference sequence). This CDR3 region has 13 residues. V was shortened by 4 bases and J by 6 bases, with 13 bases between the two germline ends. CDR3 loop: CASSPGRTDGYTF. The CDR3 coding sequence is TGTGCCAGCAGCCCGGGACGGACGGATGGCTACACCTTC.

This clonotype appeared a few times. The chain couples TRBV2 to TRBJ1-3, with a tentative D call TRBD1 (5 bases). The germline V and J ends were trimmed by 4 bases and 2 bases, with 12 bases remaining between them. The CDR3 is 15 amino acids. The germline V gene has CDR1 SNHLY and CDR2 FYNNEI. CDR3 DNA sequence: TGTGCCAGCAGTGTTCGGGGACTTACTGGAAACACCATATATTTT. Its protein is CASSVRGLTGNTIYF. The full variable domain, with the rest looked up from reference TRBV2 and TRBJ1-3, is EPEVTQTPSHQVTQMGQEVILRCVPISNHLYFYWYRQILGQKVEFLVSFYNNEISEKSEIFDDQFSVERPDGSNFTLKIRSTKLEDSAMYFCASSVRGLTGNTIYFGEGSWLTVV.

This clonotype was picked up many times. J is TRBJ2-7 and V is TRBV11-2; weak D call: TRBD2 (6 bases). V was shortened by 1 base and J by 7 bases, with 17 bases between the two germline ends. CDR3 length: 15 amino acids. CDR1 SGHAT and CDR2 FQNNGV come from the germline V gene. The DNA of the CDR3 is TGTGCCAGCAGCTTAGGAACCGCGGGGAGTTTAGAGCAGTACTTC. It specifies CASSLGTAGSLEQYF. Complete variable domain (other parts from reference TRBV11-2 and TRBJ2-7): EAGVAQSPRYKIIEKRQSVAFWCNPISGHATLYWYQQILGQGPKLLIQFQNNGVVDDSQLPKDRFSAERLKGVDSTLKIQPAKLEDSAVYLCASSLGTAGSLEQYFGPGTRLTVT.

This clonotype was recorded many times. The chain has TRBV28 and TRBJ2-7; 8 bases are a match to TRBD2. Looked up from germline, CDR1 is MDHEN and CDR2 is SYDVKM. Trimming took 6 bases from V and 5 from J; bases not matched to a gene: 9. This CDR3 has 14 amino acids. In DNA form, the CDR3 reads TGTGCCAGCAGCCCTTGGCGGGAGGACAACGAGCAGTACTTC. It is translated as CASSPWREDNEQYF.

V is TRBV5-5 and J is TRBJ1-3; D is unresolved. Germline V gives CDR1 SGHKS, CDR2 YYEKEE (reference sequence). CDR3 length: 16 amino acids. The ends were cut back, 2 bases at V and 4 bases at J, with 16 bases in the middle. CDR3 residues: CASSLTVTISGNTIYF. The CDR3 DNA is TGTGCCAGCAGCTTAACAGTCACTATATCAGGAAACACCATATATTTT.

This clonotype has a handful of counts. The rearrangement uses TRBV14 and TRBJ1-1; no definite D call. In germline, CDR1 is SGHDN, CDR2 FVKESK. The V and J ends lost 4 bases and 0 bases respectively, with 12 bases between them. The CDR3 length is 15 residues. This chain's CDR3 is CASSPIRSLNTEAFF. CDR3 DNA sequence: TGTGCCAGCAGCCCAATACGTAGCCTGAACACTGAAGCTTTCTTT. The full variable domain, in which reference TRBV14 and TRBJ1-1 provide the parts outside the CDR3, is EAGVTQFPSHSVIEKGQTVTLRCDPISGHDNLYWYRRVMGKEIKFLLHFVKESKQDESGMPNNRFLAERTGGTYSTLKVQPAELEDSGVYFCASSPIRSLNTEAFFGQGTRLTVV.

This chain uses TRBV6-5 with TRBJ1-1; no clear D gene. Per germline, CDR1 MNHEY and CDR2 SVGAGI. Trimming took 4 bases from V and 7 from J, leaving 22 bases between them. The CDR3 spans 16 residues. For the CDR3, the DNA is TGTGCCAGCAGTTCGCCCTTCTCCCGGGGATCCGATGAAGCTTTCTTT. It specifies CASSSPFSRGSDEAFF.

V is TRBV7-3 and J is TRBJ2-2, with D perhaps assigned TRBD1 or TRBD2 (5 bases each). Trimming removed 3 bases at V and 4 bases at J, with 12 bases between. Germline V gene lookup returns CDR1 SGHTA and CDR2 FQGTGA. The CDR3 runs 15 residues. CDR3 nucleotides: TGTGCCAGCAGCTTCAAGTCAGGGAGCACCGGGGAGCTGTTTTTT. Its translation: CASSFKSGSTGELFF.

A few counts support this clonotype. The chain is built from TRBV2 and TRBJ1-4, with TRBD1 matching 12 bases. V dropped 6 bases and J dropped 0; count of bases not matched to a gene: 2. Germline assignment: CDR1 SNHLY and CDR2 FYNNEI. CDR3 length: 16 residues. The CDR3 protein is CASRRDRGPTNEKLFF. CDR3 sequence (DNA): TGTGCCAGCAGAAGGGACAGGGGGCCAACTAATGAAAAACTGTTTTTT.

Details on this clonotype: A much bigger clone sits one base away, suggesting this may be a read error. The rearrangement joins TRBV12-3 or TRBV12-4 to TRBJ1-5; TRBD1 matches 8 bases. V lost 4 bases, J lost 5 bases, and 7 bases stayed unmatched. CDR3 length: 15 residues. The CDR3 protein is CASSSDRGFDQPQHF. CDR3 coding DNA: TGTGCCAGCAGTTCCGACAGGGGTTTTGATCAGCCCCAGCATTTT.

This clonotype was detected many times. J is TRBJ2-7 and V is TRBV6-1, with 7 bases matching TRBD1. Per the germline V gene, CDR1 is MNHNS and CDR2 is SASEGT. The V segment lost 6 bases and the J segment 6 bases; nucleotides outside the gene matches: 8. There are 13 residues in the CDR3. The chain's CDR3 is CASRLLDRAEQYF. The CDR3 nucleotides read TGTGCCAGCAGGCTACTAGACAGGGCCGAGCAGTACTTC.

This clonotype was counted once. A much bigger clone sits one base away, suggesting this may be a read error. The V gene is TRBV20-1, the J gene TRBJ2-7; TRBD2 matches at 8 bases. Per germline, CDR1 DFQATT and CDR2 SNEGSKA (reference sequence). The CDR3 consists of 15 residues. The CDR3 protein is CSVRDPGLGSYEQYF. The CDR3 bases are TGCAGTGTTAGAGATCCGGGACTAGGGTCCTACGAGCAGTACTTC.

The chain carries TRBV19 and TRBJ2-7; 9 bases match TRBD1. CDR1 is LNHDA and CDR2 is SQIVND in the germline V gene (reference sequence). The CDR3 extends over 13 amino acids. Trimming cost V 7 bases and J 5 bases; bases outside gene matches: 6. The CDR3 reads CASNRDRDHEQYF. The CDR3 nucleotides are TGTGCCAGTAACCGGGACAGGGACCACGAGCAGTACTTC. Full variable domain (remainder filled in from reference TRBV19 and TRBJ2-7): DGGITQSPKYLFRKEGQNVTLSCEQNLNHDAMYWYRQDPGQGLRLIYYSQIVNDFQKGDIAEGYSVSREKKESFPLTVTSAQKNPTAFYLCASNRDRDHEQYFGPGTRLTVT.

This clonotype has only a few counts. V is TRBV5-1 and J is TRBJ1-2; 7 nucleotides agree with TRBD1. The CDR3 runs to 14 residues. Germline trimming cut 2 bases from V and 3 bases from J; bases unmatched to any gene: 4. The germline V gene has CDR1 SGHRS and CDR2 YFSETQ. The CDR3 region is CASSLLGGDYGYTF. The CDR3 region has the DNA TGCGCCAGCAGCTTATTAGGGGGCGACTATGGCTACACCTTC.

DNA of the CDR3: TGCGCCAGCACGGACACAGGCAGAGCTAACTATGGCTACACCTTC. This codes for CASTDTGRANYGYTF. The chain uses TRBV5-1 and TRBJ1-2; D is possibly TRBD1 (5 bases). The CDR3 covers 15 residues. Trimming pared 6 bases from V and 0 bases from J, leaving 15 bases between. Germline V gives CDR1 SGHRS, CDR2 YFSETQ.

The sample holds many counts of this clonotype. This chain uses TRBV11-1 with TRBJ1-1; D might be TRBD1 (6 bases). The CDR3 covers 14 residues. Germline CDR1 reads SGHAT; CDR2 reads FQDESV (reference sequence). V was cut by 2 bases and J by 7 bases, with 14 bases left in between. The CDR3 reads CASSLIPSRGEAFF. The CDR3 coding sequence is TGTGCCAGCAGCTTAATACCCTCCAGGGGTGAAGCTTTCTTT.

This clonotype was detected only a few times. The chain links TRBV6-2 or TRBV6-3 to TRBJ1-2; TRBD1 agrees at 7 bases. In germline, CDR1 is MNHEY, CDR2 SVGEGT. The CDR3 is 18 residues long. The trim removed 2 bases at V and 6 bases at J, leaving 18 bases unmatched. CDR3 residues: CASSYGSLTGRGSDGYTF. Here the CDR3 DNA reads TGTGCCAGCAGTTACGGGAGCCTGACAGGGCGGGGGTCTGATGGCTACACCTTC.

V usage is TRBV6-1 and J usage is TRBJ1-1; D remains unclear. Per the germline V gene, CDR1 is MNHNS and CDR2 is SASEGT. V lost 2 bases and J lost 4, with 11 bases in between. The CDR3 is 14 residues long. The CDR3 DNA reads as TGTGCCAGCAGTGAAACCGAGGGCGTCACTGAAGCTTTCTTT. Translated: CASSETEGVTEAFF.

The chain links TRBV20-1 to TRBJ2-4; TRBD2 is a possible D gene (6 bases). V shed 2 bases and J shed 11 bases, with 16 bases lying between them. The CDR3 covers 13 residues. CDR1 is DFQATT and CDR2 is SNEGSKA in the germline V gene (reference sequence). Written as DNA, the CDR3 is TGCAGTGCTAGATTGCGGGACTTCCCGTTTCAGTACTTC. Its protein product is CSARLRDFPFQYF.

The chain recombines TRBV19 with TRBJ2-6; TRBD1 matches at 9 bases. The CDR3 sequence is 16 residues long. Germline assignment: CDR1 LNHDA and CDR2 SQIVND (reference sequence). J was trimmed by 1 base and V by 4 bases; bases with no gene match: 2. CDR3 amino acids: CASSKGQGSGANVLTF. Written as DNA, the CDR3 is TGTGCCAGTAGTAAAGGACAGGGGTCTGGGGCCAACGTCCTGACTTTC. The full variable domain, completed using reference TRBV19 and TRBJ2-6, is DGGITQSPKYLFRKEGQNVTLSCEQNLNHDAMYWYRQDPGQGLRLIYYSQIVNDFQKGDIAEGYSVSREKKESFPLTVTSAQKNPTAFYLCASSKGQGSGANVLTFGAGSRLTVL.

J is TRBJ1-2 and V is TRBV15; D uncertain. This CDR3 is 17 amino acids long. Trimming removed 0 bases at V and 4 bases at J, with 18 bases between. Per the germline V gene, CDR1 is LNHNV and CDR2 is YYDKDF (reference sequence). The CDR3 DNA follows: TGTGCCACCAGCAGAGATCTCCCCTCCGTCTGGGCCTATGGCTACACCTTC. Amino acid sequence: CATSRDLPSVWAYGYTF.

The V call is TRBV6-5, the J call TRBJ2-2; 8 positions agree with TRBD1. CDR3 length: 15 residues. V shed 2 bases and J 7 bases; nucleotides not matched to a gene: 6. Germline values: CDR1 MNHEY, CDR2 SVGAGI. The CDR3 loop is CASSYQDRVNGELFF. DNA of the CDR3: TGTGCCAGCAGTTACCAGGACAGGGTTAACGGGGAGCTGTTTTTT.

This clonotype has just a few counts. This chain uses TRBV6-1 with TRBJ1-1; 8 nucleotides agree with TRBD1. V was clipped by 5 bases and J by 10 bases; unmatched bases: 6. The CDR3 sequence is 12 residues long. Germline V gives CDR1 MNHNS, CDR2 SASEGT. CDR3 in amino acids: CASSRGQGGAFF. CDR3 nucleotides: TGTGCCAGCAGTCGCGGACAGGGTGGAGCTTTCTTT.